The 8 T cell receptor beta chains reported below all come from one sample, sequenced in a study of T cell repertoires in ileal Crohn's disease. Sample time point: neoterminal ileum biopsy at postoperative endoscopy, about 6 months after surgery. Profiled with immunoSEQ multiplex PCR; TCRdb holds only in-frame clones, not every one. The table records approximately 7,200 clones, around 70% of them present only once. Material for sequencing was ileal tissue. The receptors stem from an adult with Crohn's disease.

J is TRBJ2-1 and V is TRBV10-3, with 14 bases fitting TRBD2. There are 15 residues in the CDR3. V shed 10 bases, J shed 8 bases, and the junction held 10 bases outside the gene matches. CDR1 ENHRY and CDR2 SYGVKD come from the germline V gene. In nucleotides, the CDR3 is TGTGCCACCGGGGCCGGGACTAGCGGGGGCTATGAGCAGTTCTTC. Translated, it gives CATGAGTSGGYEQFF.

This clone came up a few times. As DNA, the CDR3 is TGTGCCAGCAGCTTCTATATTAATACCGATACGCAGTATTTT. Its translation is CASSFYINTDTQYF. The chain recombines TRBV7-9 with TRBJ2-3; D gene unclear. The CDR3 spans 14 residues. CDR1 and CDR2 from the germline V gene are SEHNR and FQNEAQ (reference sequence). With 3 bases removed from V and 6 bases from J, the gap between germline ends came to 13 bases.

The J gene is TRBJ2-3, the V gene TRBV5-4, with 12 bases that match TRBD2. The germline V gene encodes CDR1 SGHNT and CDR2 YYREEE (reference sequence). This CDR3 contains 17 residues. With V trimmed by 0 bases and J by 6 bases, 8 bases remained unmatched. The CDR3 here is CASSLGASGGATDTQYF. CDR3 coding DNA: TGTGCCAGCAGCTTGGGGGCTAGCGGGGGGGCCACGGATACGCAGTATTTT.

The CDR3 sequence: CASSPTSGSYEQYF. The CDR3 coding sequence is TGCGCCAGCAGTCCAACTAGCGGCTCCTACGAGCAGTACTTC. This chain connects TRBV5-1 to TRBJ2-7; 8 bases are shared with TRBD2. V lost 5 bases, J lost 0 bases, and 4 bases stayed unmatched. CDR1 and CDR2 from the germline V gene are SGHRS and YFSETQ. This CDR3 has 14 residues. The full variable domain, completed using reference TRBV5-1 and TRBJ2-7, is KAGVTQTPRYLIKTRGQQVTLSCSPISGHRSVSWYQQTPGQGLQFLFEYFSETQRNKGNFPGRFSGRQFSNSRSEMNVSTLELGDSALYLCASSPTSGSYEQYFGPGTRLTVT.

The chain joins TRBV7-2 to TRBJ1-3, with TRBD1 matching 7 bases. Germline lookup yields CDR1 SGHTA and CDR2 FQGNSA. With V trimmed by 7 bases and J by 1 base, 19 bases remained unmatched. The CDR3 is made up of 19 amino acids. The CDR3 sequence is CASTSWGAGGYRSGNTIYF. The CDR3 coding sequence is TGTGCCAGCACCTCCTGGGGGGCAGGGGGGTATCGTTCTGGAAACACCATATATTTT.

This clone was counted between two and nine times. V and J are TRBV25-1 and TRBJ2-7, with D perhaps TRBD2 (5 bases). CDR3 length equals 11 residues. Germline-derived CDR1 and CDR2 are MGHDK and SYGVNS. V was shortened by 6 bases and J by 3 bases, with 6 bases between the two germline ends. CDR3 in amino acids: CASRGVYEQYF. In DNA, the CDR3 is TGTGCCAGCAGGGGAGTCTACGAGCAGTACTTC.

CDR3 coding DNA: TGTGCCTCTACACTCTCGGGACAGGGTAACGGTGAGCAGTTCTTC. Translated: CASTLSGQGNGEQFF. The genes are TRBV30 and TRBJ2-1; 9 nucleotides align to TRBD1. With V trimmed by 7 bases and J by 9 bases, 16 bases remained unmatched. Germline V gene lookup returns CDR1 GTSNPN and CDR2 SVGIG (reference sequence). There are 15 residues in the CDR3.

The chain employs TRBV5-4 and TRBJ2-5; 10 bases are shared with TRBD2. The V segment lost 3 bases and the J segment 5 bases; nucleotides outside the gene matches: 10. The CDR3 runs to 16 residues. CDR1 SGHNT and CDR2 YYREEE come from the germline V gene (reference sequence). CDR3 in DNA: TGTGCCAGCAGCTCCCCACTAGCGGGGAATGAGGAGACCCAGTACTTC. It yields the protein CASSSPLAGNEETQYF.